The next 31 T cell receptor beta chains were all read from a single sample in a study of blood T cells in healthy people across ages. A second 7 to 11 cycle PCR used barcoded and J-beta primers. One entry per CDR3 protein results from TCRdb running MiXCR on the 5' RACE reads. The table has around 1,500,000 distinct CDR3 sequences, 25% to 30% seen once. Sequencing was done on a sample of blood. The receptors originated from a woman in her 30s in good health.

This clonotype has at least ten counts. CDR3 amino acids: CASSYFASGTSNEQFF. As DNA, the CDR3 is TGTGCCAGCAGTTACTTTGCTAGCGGGACCTCCAATGAGCAGTTCTTC. This sequence joins TRBV6-6 and TRBJ2-1; 9 nucleotides match TRBD2. V shed 1 base and J 6 bases; nucleotides not matched to a gene: 7. The CDR3 sequence is 16 residues long. In germline, CDR1 is MNHNY, CDR2 SVGAGI (reference sequence).

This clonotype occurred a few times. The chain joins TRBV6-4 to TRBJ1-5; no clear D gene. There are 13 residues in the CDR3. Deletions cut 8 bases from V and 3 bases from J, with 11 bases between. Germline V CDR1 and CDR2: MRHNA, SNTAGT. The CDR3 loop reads CASALTNNQPQHF. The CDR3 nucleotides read TGTGCCAGCGCATTAACCAACAATCAGCCCCAGCATTTT.

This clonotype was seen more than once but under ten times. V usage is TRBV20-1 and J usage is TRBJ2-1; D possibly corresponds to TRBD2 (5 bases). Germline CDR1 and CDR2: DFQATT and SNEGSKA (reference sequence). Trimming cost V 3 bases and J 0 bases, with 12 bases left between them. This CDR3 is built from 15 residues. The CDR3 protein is CSARIGLASYNEQFF. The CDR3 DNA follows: TGCAGTGCTAGGATTGGTCTAGCCTCCTACAATGAGCAGTTCTTC.

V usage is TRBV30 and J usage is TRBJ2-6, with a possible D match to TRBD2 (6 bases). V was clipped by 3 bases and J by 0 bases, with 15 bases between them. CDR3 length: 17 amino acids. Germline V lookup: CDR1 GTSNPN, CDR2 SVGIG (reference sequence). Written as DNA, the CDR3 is TGTGCCTGGAGGGGGACTTTCGCCCGCTCTGGGGCCAACGTCCTGACTTTC. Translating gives CAWRGTFARSGANVLTF.

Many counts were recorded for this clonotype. CDR3 in amino acids: CASSPYYGYTF. CDR3 in DNA: TGTGCCAGCTCACCATATTATGGCTACACCTTC. The V and J genes are TRBV6-1 and TRBJ1-2, with D uncertain. This CDR3 contains 11 residues. Trimming cost V 8 bases and J 5 bases, with 9 bases left between them. The germline V gene has CDR1 MNHNS and CDR2 SASEGT.

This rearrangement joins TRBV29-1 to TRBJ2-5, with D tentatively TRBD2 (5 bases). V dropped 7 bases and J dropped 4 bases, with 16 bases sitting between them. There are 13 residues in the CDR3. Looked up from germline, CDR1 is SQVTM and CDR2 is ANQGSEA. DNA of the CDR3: TGCAGCGCTGCGAAGAGGGAAGGAGAGACCCAGTACTTC. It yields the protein CSAAKREGETQYF.

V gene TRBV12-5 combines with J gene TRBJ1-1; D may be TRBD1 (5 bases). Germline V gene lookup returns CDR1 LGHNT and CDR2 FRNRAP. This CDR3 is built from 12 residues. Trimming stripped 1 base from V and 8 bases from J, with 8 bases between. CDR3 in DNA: TGTGCTAGTGGTTTGGAAGGGACCGAAGCTTTCTTT. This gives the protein CASGLEGTEAFF.

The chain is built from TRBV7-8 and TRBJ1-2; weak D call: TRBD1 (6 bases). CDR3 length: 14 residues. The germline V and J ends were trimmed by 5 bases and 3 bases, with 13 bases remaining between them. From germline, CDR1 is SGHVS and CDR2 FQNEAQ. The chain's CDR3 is CASSLNRDDYGYTF. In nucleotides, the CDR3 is TGTGCCAGCAGCCTCAACAGGGACGACTATGGCTACACCTTC.

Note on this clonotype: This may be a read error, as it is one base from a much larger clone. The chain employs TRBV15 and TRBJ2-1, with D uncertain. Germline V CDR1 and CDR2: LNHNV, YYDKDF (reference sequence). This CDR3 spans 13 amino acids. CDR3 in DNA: TGTACCACCAGCAGAGAACAGTACAATGAGCAGTTCTTC. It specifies CTTSREQYNEQFF.

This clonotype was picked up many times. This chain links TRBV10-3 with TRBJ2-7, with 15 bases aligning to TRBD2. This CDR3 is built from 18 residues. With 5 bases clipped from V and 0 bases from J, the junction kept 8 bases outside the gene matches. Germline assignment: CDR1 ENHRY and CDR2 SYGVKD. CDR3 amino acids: CAISPGLAGGRASYEQYF. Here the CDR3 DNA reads TGTGCCATCAGTCCCGGACTAGCGGGAGGGAGGGCCTCCTACGAGCAGTACTTC.

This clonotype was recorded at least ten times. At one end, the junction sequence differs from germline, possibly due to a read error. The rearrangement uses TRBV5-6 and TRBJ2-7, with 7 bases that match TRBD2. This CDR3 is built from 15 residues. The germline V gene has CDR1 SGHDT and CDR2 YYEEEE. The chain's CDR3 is CASSLRGGSSHEQYF. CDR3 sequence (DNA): TGTGCCAGCAGCTTGAGAGGCGGGAGCTCCCACGAGCAGTACTTC.

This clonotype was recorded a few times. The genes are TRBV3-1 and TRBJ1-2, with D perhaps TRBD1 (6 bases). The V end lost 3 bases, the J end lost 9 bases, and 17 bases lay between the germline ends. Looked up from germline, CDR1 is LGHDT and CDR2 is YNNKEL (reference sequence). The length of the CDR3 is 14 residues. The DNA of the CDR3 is TGTGCCAGCAGCCATTCTGACAGGTCTGGGAGCTACACCTTC. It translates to CASSHSDRSGSYTF. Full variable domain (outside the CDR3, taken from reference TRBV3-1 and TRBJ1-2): DTAVSQTPKYLVTQMGNDKSIKCEQNLGHDTMYWYKQDSKKFLKIMFSYNNKELIINETVPNRFSPKSPDKAHLNLHINSLELGDSAVYFCASSHSDRSGSYTFGSGTRLTVV.

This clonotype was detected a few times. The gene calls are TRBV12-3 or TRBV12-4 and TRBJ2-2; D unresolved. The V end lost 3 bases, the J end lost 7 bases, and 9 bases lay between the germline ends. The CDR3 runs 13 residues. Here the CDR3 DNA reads TGTGCCAGCAGTTTCTCCGGAATCGGGGAGCTGTTTTTT. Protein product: CASSFSGIGELFF.

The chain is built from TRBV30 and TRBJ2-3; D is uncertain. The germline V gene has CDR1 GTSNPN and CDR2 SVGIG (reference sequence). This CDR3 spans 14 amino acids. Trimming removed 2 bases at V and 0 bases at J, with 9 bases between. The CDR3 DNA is TGTGCCTGGAGTCCCAGTTTCAGCACAGATACGCAGTATTTT. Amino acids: CAWSPSFSTDTQYF.

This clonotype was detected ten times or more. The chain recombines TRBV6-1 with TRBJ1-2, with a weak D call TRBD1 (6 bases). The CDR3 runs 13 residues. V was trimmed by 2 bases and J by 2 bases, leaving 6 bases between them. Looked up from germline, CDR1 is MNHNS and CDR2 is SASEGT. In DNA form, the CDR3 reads TGTGCCAGCAGTGAACAGGGGAACTATGGCTACACCTTC. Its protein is CASSEQGNYGYTF.

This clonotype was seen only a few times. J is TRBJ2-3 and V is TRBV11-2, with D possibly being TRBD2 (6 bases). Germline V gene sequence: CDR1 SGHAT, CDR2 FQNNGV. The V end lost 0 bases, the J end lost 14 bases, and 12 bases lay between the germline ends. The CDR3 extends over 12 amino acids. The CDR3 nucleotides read TGTGCCAGCAGCTTAGATAGGAGGGTGGCGTATTTT. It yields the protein CASSLDRRVAYF.

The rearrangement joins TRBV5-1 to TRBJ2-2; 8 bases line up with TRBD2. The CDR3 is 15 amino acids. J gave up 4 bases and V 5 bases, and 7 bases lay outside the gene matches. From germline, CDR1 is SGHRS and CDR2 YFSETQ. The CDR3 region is CASSWAGGFTGELFF. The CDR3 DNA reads TGCGCCAGCAGTTGGGCGGGAGGTTTCACCGGGGAGCTGTTTTTT.

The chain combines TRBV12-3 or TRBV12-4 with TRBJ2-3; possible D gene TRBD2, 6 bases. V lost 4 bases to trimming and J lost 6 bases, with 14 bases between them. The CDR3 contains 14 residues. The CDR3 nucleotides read TGTGCCAGCAGTTCTTGGAGGGGAGGTGATACGCAGTATTTT. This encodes CASSSWRGGDTQYF.

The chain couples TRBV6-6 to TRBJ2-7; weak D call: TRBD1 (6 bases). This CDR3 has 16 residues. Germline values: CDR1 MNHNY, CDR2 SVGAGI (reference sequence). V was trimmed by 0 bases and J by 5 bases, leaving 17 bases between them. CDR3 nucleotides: TGTGCCAGCAGTTACTCGTGGGGGCGCGAGAGGAACGAGCAGTACTTC. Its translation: CASSYSWGRERNEQYF.

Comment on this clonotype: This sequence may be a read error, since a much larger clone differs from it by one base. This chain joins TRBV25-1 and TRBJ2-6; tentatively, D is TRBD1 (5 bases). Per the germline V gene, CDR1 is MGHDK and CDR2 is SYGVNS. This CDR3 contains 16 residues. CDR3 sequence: CASSEFTDYGANVRTF. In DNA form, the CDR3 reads TGTGCCAGCAGTGAATTTACAGATTATGGGGCCAACGTCCGGACTTTC.

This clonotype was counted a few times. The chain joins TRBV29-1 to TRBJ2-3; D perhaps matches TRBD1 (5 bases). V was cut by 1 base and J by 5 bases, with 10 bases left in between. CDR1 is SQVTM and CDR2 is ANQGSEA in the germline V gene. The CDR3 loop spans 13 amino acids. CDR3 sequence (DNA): TGCAGCGTTGAAGGTGGGGCCCAAGATACGCAGTATTTT. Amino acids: CSVEGGAQDTQYF.

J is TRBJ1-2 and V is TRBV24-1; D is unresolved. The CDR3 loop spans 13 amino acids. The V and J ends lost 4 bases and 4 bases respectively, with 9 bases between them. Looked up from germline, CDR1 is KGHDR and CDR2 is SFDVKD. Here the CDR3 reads CATSEGGPYGYTF. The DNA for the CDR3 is TGTGCCACCAGTGAGGGAGGACCCTATGGCTACACCTTC.

CDR3 sequence: CASSLQGQGKLFF. CDR3 nucleotides: TGTGCCAGCTCACTACAGGGGCAAGGTAAACTGTTTTTT. The chain is built from TRBV18 and TRBJ1-4; 7 nucleotides line up with TRBD1. Germline V CDR1 and CDR2: KGHSH, LQKENI. The CDR3 loop spans 13 amino acids. Trimming removed 4 bases from V and 11 bases from J; junction bases left unmatched: 7.

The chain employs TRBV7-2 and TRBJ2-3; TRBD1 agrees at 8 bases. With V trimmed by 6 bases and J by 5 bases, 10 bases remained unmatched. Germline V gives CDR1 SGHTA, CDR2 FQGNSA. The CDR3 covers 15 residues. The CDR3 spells CASSLDRAVEDTQYF. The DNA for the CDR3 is TGTGCCAGCAGTCTGGACAGGGCGGTTGAAGATACGCAGTATTTT.

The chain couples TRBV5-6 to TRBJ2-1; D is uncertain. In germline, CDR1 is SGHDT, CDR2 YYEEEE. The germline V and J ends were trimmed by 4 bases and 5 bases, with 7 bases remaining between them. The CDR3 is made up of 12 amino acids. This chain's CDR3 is CASSQANNEQFF. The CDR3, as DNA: TGTGCCAGCAGCCAGGCAAACAATGAGCAGTTCTTC.

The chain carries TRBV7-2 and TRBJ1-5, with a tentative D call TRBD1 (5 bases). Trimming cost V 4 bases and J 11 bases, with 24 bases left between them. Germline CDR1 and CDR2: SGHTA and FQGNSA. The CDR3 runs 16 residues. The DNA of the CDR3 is TGTGCCAGCAGCTCGAGGCTACAGGACCTCCATAGGACCCAGCATTTT. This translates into CASSSRLQDLHRTQHF.

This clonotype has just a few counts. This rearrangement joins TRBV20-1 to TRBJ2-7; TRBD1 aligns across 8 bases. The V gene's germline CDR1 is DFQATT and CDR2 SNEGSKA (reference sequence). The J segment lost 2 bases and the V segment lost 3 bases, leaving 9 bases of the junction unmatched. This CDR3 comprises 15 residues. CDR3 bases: TGCAGTGCTAGTCCCCCGACAGGGGTGCCCTACGAGCAGTACTTC. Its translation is CSASPPTGVPYEQYF.

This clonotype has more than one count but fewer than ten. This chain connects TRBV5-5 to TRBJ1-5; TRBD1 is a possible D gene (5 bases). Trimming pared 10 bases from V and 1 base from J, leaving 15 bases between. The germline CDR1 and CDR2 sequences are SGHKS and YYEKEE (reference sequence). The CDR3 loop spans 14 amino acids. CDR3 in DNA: TGTGCCTCGGCCGGGGCGGGAAGCAATCAGCCCCAGCATTTT. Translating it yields CASAGAGSNQPQHF.

For the CDR3, the DNA is TGTGCCAGCAGCTCCTCGGGACAGGGGGGCTACGAGCAATACTTC. It translates to CASSSSGQGGYEQYF. The rearrangement links TRBV7-9 to TRBJ2-5; TRBD1 matches 11 bases. The CDR3 contains 15 residues. Trimming cost V 4 bases and J 14 bases; bases outside gene matches: 15. Germline CDR1 and CDR2: SEHNR and FQNEAQ (reference sequence).

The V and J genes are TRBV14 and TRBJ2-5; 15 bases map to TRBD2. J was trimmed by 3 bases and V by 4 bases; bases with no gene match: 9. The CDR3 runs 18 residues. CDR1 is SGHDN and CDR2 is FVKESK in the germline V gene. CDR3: CASSPKPGLAGGKETQYF. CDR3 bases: TGTGCCAGCAGCCCCAAACCGGGACTAGCGGGGGGTAAAGAGACCCAGTACTTC.

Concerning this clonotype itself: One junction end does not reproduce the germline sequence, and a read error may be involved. CDR3 loop: CASGEQLAGVETQYF. For the CDR3, the DNA is TGTGCCAGCGGTGAACAACTAGCGGGGGTCGAGACCCAGTACTTC. This sequence joins TRBV2 and TRBJ2-5, with 11 bases lining up with TRBD2. Per the germline V gene, CDR1 is SNHLY and CDR2 is FYNNEI. This CDR3 is built from 15 residues.